A single sample is the source of the 30 T cell receptor beta chains below, sequenced in a study of early T cells in non-severe SARS-CoV-2 infection. TCRdb re-called the 5' RACE reads with MiXCR, one entry per CDR3 protein. The repertoire holds 50,000 to 60,000 distinct CDR3 sequences, with more than 9% as singletons. Sequenced input: whole blood. The receptors here all came from an adult who was a healthcare worker with PCR-confirmed SARS-CoV-2 infection or an uninfected control (not recorded which).

This chain joins TRBV29-1 and TRBJ1-1; D is unresolved. The CDR3 covers 13 residues. Germline V lookup: CDR1 SQVTM, CDR2 ANQGSEA. The V end lost 4 bases, the J end lost 0 bases, and 9 bases lay between the germline ends. CDR3 sequence reads: CSVVATMNTEAFF. The CDR3 nucleotides read TGCAGCGTTGTGGCCACAATGAACACTGAAGCTTTCTTT.

The chain joins TRBV19 to TRBJ2-7, with TRBD2 matching 14 bases. The CDR3 covers 14 residues. The V gene's germline CDR1 is LNHDA and CDR2 SQIVND (reference sequence). The J segment lost 11 bases and the V segment lost 5 bases, leaving 8 bases of the junction unmatched. Here the CDR3 reads CASSGAGTSGRKYF. The DNA of the CDR3 is TGTGCCAGTAGTGGAGCCGGGACTAGCGGGAGAAAGTACTTC.

This rearrangement joins TRBV18 to TRBJ2-7; 11 positions agree with TRBD1. The CDR3 covers 14 residues. After removal of 3 bases from V and 6 bases from J, the junction contained 4 bases not matched to a gene. CDR1 is KGHSH, CDR2 LQKENI, per germline. This chain's CDR3 is CASSPWTGGSEQYF. Here the CDR3 DNA reads TGTGCCAGCTCACCGTGGACAGGGGGCTCCGAGCAGTACTTC.

This clonotype was detected many times. The rearrangement joins TRBV9 to TRBJ1-1, with no clear D. V lost 4 bases and J lost 1, with 20 bases in between. Germline V CDR1 and CDR2: SGDLS, YYNGEE. The CDR3 runs 17 residues. The CDR3 region is CASSQSPTVHPNTEAFF. As DNA, the CDR3 is TGTGCCAGCAGCCAAAGTCCCACGGTCCATCCGAACACTGAAGCTTTCTTT.

The sample holds a few counts of this clonotype. CDR3 protein: CASSRGLGRGGLFF. Written as DNA, the CDR3 is TGTGCCAGCAGTCGAGGACTAGGGAGAGGGGGACTGTTTTTT. V is TRBV6-5 and J is TRBJ1-4; D may be TRBD1 (6 bases). V was cut by 5 bases and J by 13 bases, with 20 bases left in between. CDR1 MNHEY and CDR2 SVGAGI come from the germline V gene. The CDR3 consists of 14 residues.

The rearrangement links TRBV4-2 to TRBJ1-1; possibly TRBD1 for D (5 bases). V was shortened by 1 base and J by 2 bases, with 11 bases between the two germline ends. Germline values: CDR1 LGHNA, CDR2 YNFKEQ. The CDR3 is made up of 15 amino acids. CDR3 amino acids: CASSQVYGGNTEAFF. The CDR3, as DNA: TGTGCCAGCAGCCAAGTATATGGGGGTAACACTGAAGCTTTCTTT.

The chain recombines TRBV18 with TRBJ1-1, with D unclear. The CDR3 has 15 amino acids. Between the trimmed V and J ends, which lost 1 base and 3 bases, there was a span of 12 bases. Per the germline V gene, CDR1 is KGHSH and CDR2 is LQKENI. Here the CDR3 reads CASSPRPGRDTEAFF. Written as DNA, the CDR3 is TGTGCCAGCTCACCACGGCCGGGCCGGGACACTGAAGCTTTCTTT.

Ten or more counts support this clonotype. The chain employs TRBV9 and TRBJ2-7, with D tentatively TRBD2 (6 bases). Germline V gene sequence: CDR1 SGDLS, CDR2 YYNGEE. V lost 5 bases and J 6 bases, leaving 18 bases between the germline ends. CDR3 size: 14 residues. Here the CDR3 DNA reads TGTGCCAGCAGTGAACTCGGGACTTCTGTCGAGCAGTACTTC. This sequence encodes CASSELGTSVEQYF. The entire variable domain, with the rest obtained from reference TRBV9 and TRBJ2-7, is as follows: DSGVTQTPKHLITATGQRVTLRCSPRSGDLSVYWYQQSLDQGLQFLIQYYNGEERAKGNILERFSAQQFPDLHSELNLSSLELGDSALYFCASSELGTSVEQYFGPGTRLTVT.

This clonotype has at least ten counts. This rearrangement joins TRBV25-1 to TRBJ1-1, with a possible D match to TRBD1 (6 bases). The CDR3 has 14 amino acids. From germline, CDR1 is MGHDK and CDR2 SYGVNS. V dropped 4 bases and J dropped 4 bases, with 13 bases sitting between them. The CDR3 sequence: CASSVWGASTEAFF. In nucleotides, the CDR3 is TGTGCCAGCAGTGTATGGGGGGCCAGCACTGAAGCTTTCTTT.

In DNA form, the CDR3 reads TGTGCCAGCAGCCCTAACAGGGTACTCCCTGAAGCTTTCTTT. Amino acids: CASSPNRVLPEAFF. The chain combines TRBV7-9 with TRBJ1-1; tentative D call: TRBD1 (6 bases). V lost 5 bases and J lost 6, with 16 bases in between. The germline gives CDR1 SEHNR, CDR2 FQNEAQ (reference sequence). The CDR3 has 14 residues.

The rearrangement links TRBV5-1 to TRBJ2-7; D is ambiguous. The CDR3 spans 13 residues. V lost 0 bases and J lost 2, with 6 bases in between. Per germline, CDR1 SGHRS and CDR2 YFSETQ. The CDR3 sequence: CASSLDLPYEQYF. The CDR3, as DNA: TGCGCCAGCAGCTTGGATTTACCCTACGAGCAGTACTTC.

The table lists this clonotype with many counts. V usage is TRBV7-2 and J usage is TRBJ2-7; the D is unclear. Trimming shortened V by 1 base and J by 4 bases, and 2 bases separated the two germline ends. CDR1 and CDR2 (germline): SGHTA, FQGNSA. This CDR3 has 11 amino acids. CDR3 region: CASSLEYEQYF. CDR3 bases: TGTGCCAGCAGCTTAGAATACGAGCAGTACTTC.

This clonotype was seen repeatedly, ten times or more. V and J are TRBV10-2 and TRBJ2-1, with D perhaps matching TRBD1 (6 bases). CDR1 and CDR2 from the germline V gene are WSHSY and SAAADI. The ends were cut back, 7 bases at V and 5 bases at J, with 12 bases in the middle. The CDR3 extends over 13 amino acids. For the CDR3, the DNA is TGCGCCAGCACCCCGGACAGACACAATGAGCAGTTCTTC. Encoded protein: CASTPDRHNEQFF.

The V gene is TRBV6-1, the J gene TRBJ2-4; 8 bases are shared with TRBD1. CDR1 MNHNS and CDR2 SASEGT come from the germline V gene. Trimming removed 2 bases from V and 6 bases from J; junction bases left unmatched: 3. The CDR3 has 14 amino acids. The CDR3 region is CASSELGQGNIQYF. CDR3 coding DNA: TGTGCCAGCAGTGAATTAGGACAGGGAAACATTCAGTACTTC.

This chain connects TRBV19 to TRBJ2-5, with TRBD1 identical over 12 bases. With V trimmed by 1 base and J by 6 bases, 3 bases remained unmatched. CDR3 length equals 15 residues. Germline CDR1 LNHDA, CDR2 SQIVND (reference sequence). The CDR3 nucleotides are TGTGCCAGTAGTATAGGGGGACAGGGGGCGAAGACCCAGTACTTC. Protein: CASSIGGQGAKTQYF.

This chain connects TRBV11-2 to TRBJ2-7; D is tentatively TRBD1 or TRBD2 (5 bases each). Germline values: CDR1 SGHAT, CDR2 FQNNGV. Trimming removed 7 bases at V and 6 bases at J, with 16 bases between. The length of the CDR3 is 13 residues. In DNA form, the CDR3 reads TGTGCCAGCACCCCCCTCCTCGGGGCCGAGCAGTACTTC. This gives the protein CASTPLLGAEQYF.

This clonotype was seen a handful of times. The gene calls are TRBV2 and TRBJ2-6; the match to TRBD1 covers 9 bases. There are 16 residues in the CDR3. Germline CDR1 and CDR2: SNHLY and FYNNEI. J was trimmed by 1 base and V by 6 bases; bases with no gene match: 4. The DNA of the CDR3 is TGTGCCAGCAGCCGGACAGGGGATTCTGGGGCCAACGTCCTGACTTTC. Its translation is CASSRTGDSGANVLTF.

The chain carries TRBV10-2 and TRBJ2-7, with 11 bases aligning to TRBD2. Germline V CDR1 and CDR2: WSHSY, SAAADI. The CDR3 has 16 residues. V lost 6 bases to trimming and J lost 5 bases; unmatched junction nucleotides: 12. The CDR3 DNA is TGCGCCAGCAGAAAACCGATGACTAGCGGGGACAACGAGCAGTACTTC. As protein: CASRKPMTSGDNEQYF.

This clonotype has more than one count but fewer than ten. The chain links TRBV11-2 to TRBJ2-1; D not certain. V was trimmed by 5 bases and J by 8 bases, leaving 7 bases between them. Germline-derived CDR1 and CDR2 are SGHAT and FQNNGV. This CDR3 region has 11 residues. The CDR3, as DNA: TGTGCCAGCAGCCAATATCATGAGCAGTTCTTC. Translating gives CASSQYHEQFF.

V usage is TRBV4-2 and J usage is TRBJ2-3, with 8 bases lining up with TRBD1. The V gene's germline CDR1 is LGHNA and CDR2 YNFKEQ. The CDR3 covers 15 residues. The V and J ends lost 0 bases and 4 bases, in that order; junction bases with no gene match: 3. This CDR3 is CASSQEPTGADTQYF. The CDR3 region has the DNA TGTGCCAGCAGCCAAGAACCGACAGGGGCAGATACGCAGTATTTT.

This chain connects TRBV30 to TRBJ2-7; D ambiguous. The germline V gene has CDR1 GTSNPN and CDR2 SVGIG (reference sequence). Trimming cost V 4 bases and J 0 bases, with 4 bases left between them. The CDR3 is 11 amino acids. This chain's CDR3 is CAWTSSYEQYF. In nucleotides, the CDR3 is TGTGCCTGGACAAGCTCCTACGAGCAGTACTTC.

This clonotype was recorded many times. The chain carries TRBV20-1 and TRBJ2-1; the D gene is possibly TRBD1 (5 bases). The CDR3 contains 11 residues. Trimming removed 5 bases at V and 6 bases at J, with 8 bases between. Germline CDR1 reads DFQATT; CDR2 reads SNEGSKA (reference sequence). The CDR3 protein is CSAVRGNEQFF. The CDR3 nucleotides are TGCAGTGCTGTTAGGGGCAATGAGCAGTTCTTC.

This clonotype was counted at least ten times. This rearrangement joins TRBV7-9 to TRBJ2-2; D remains ambiguous. V was cut by 5 bases and J by 1 base, with 11 bases left in between. CDR1 and CDR2 from the germline V gene are SEHNR and FQNEAQ (reference sequence). CDR3 size: 15 residues. This CDR3 is CASSHQAQNTGELFF. The CDR3 nucleotides are TGTGCCAGCAGCCACCAAGCTCAGAACACCGGGGAGCTGTTTTTT.

This clonotype was picked up many times. CDR3 bases: TGTGCCAGTAGTATCCTGGAAATGGGTGCTGATGGCTACACCTTC. Its translation is CASSILEMGADGYTF. V gene TRBV19 combines with J gene TRBJ1-2; D remains unclear. Germline V gene lookup returns CDR1 LNHDA and CDR2 SQIVND (reference sequence). V lost 3 bases and J lost 6, with 17 bases in between. The CDR3 loop spans 15 amino acids.

As for this clonotype: This CDR3 fails to terminate in the conserved phenylalanine or tryptophan, so it likely reflects a read error. The chain has TRBV9 and TRBJ2-3; D is ambiguous. The CDR3 is made up of 13 amino acids. V was trimmed by 4 bases and J by 5 bases, leaving 11 bases between them. CDR1 is SGDLS and CDR2 is YYNGEE in the germline V gene. In DNA form, the CDR3 reads TGTGCCAGCAGCCCATACTACGGAGATACGCAGTATTTA. Translated: CASSPYYGDTQYL.

The chain has TRBV15 and TRBJ2-2; D uncertain. V gave up 3 bases and J gave up 3 bases, with 5 bases separating them. The V gene's germline CDR1 is LNHNV and CDR2 YYDKDF (reference sequence). The CDR3 has 13 residues. CDR3 sequence reads: CATSRGYTGELFF. Here the CDR3 DNA reads TGTGCCACCAGCAGGGGGTACACCGGGGAGCTGTTTTTT.

This clonotype occurred many times. This chain connects TRBV6-1 to TRBJ1-3, with D hard to call. Trimming took 9 bases from V and 0 from J, leaving 6 bases between them. The CDR3 is made up of 12 amino acids. CDR1 and CDR2 (germline): MNHNS, SASEGT. The CDR3 sequence: CASSDSGNTIYF. The CDR3 bases are TGTGCCAGTTCGGACTCTGGAAACACCATATATTTT.

As regards this clonotype: Mismatch with germline at one junction end may stem from a read error. The rearrangement joins TRBV4-1 to TRBJ1-3; D unclear. CDR1 is MGHRA, CDR2 YSYEKL, per germline. The CDR3 has 14 amino acids. The CDR3 sequence: CASSQGRSVNTIYF. CDR3 coding DNA: TGCGCCAGCAGCCAAGGAAGGTCTGTAAACACCATATATTTT.

V is TRBV12-3 or TRBV12-4 and J is TRBJ1-2, with 7 bases identical to TRBD1. V lost 3 bases to trimming and J lost 0 bases; unmatched junction nucleotides: 7. This CDR3 is 16 amino acids long. The CDR3 DNA is TGTGCCAGCAGTTTTTCTCCGGGACAGTCTAACTATGGCTACACCTTC. It translates to CASSFSPGQSNYGYTF.

This clonotype was detected a few times. The V and J genes are TRBV7-8 and TRBJ2-3; 15 nucleotides align to TRBD2. V shed 3 bases and J 0 bases; nucleotides not matched to a gene: 7. This CDR3 has 19 amino acids. Germline V gene data show CDR1 as SGHVS and CDR2 as FQNEAQ. The CDR3 DNA reads TGTGCCAGCAGCTTCGGACTAGCGGGAGGGTTGATGAGCACAGATACGCAGTATTTT. Its protein is CASSFGLAGGLMSTDTQYF.